One and the same sample provided the 2 T cell receptor beta chains below, sequenced in a study of T cells in women clearing cervical HPV infection. Measured with immunoSEQ multiplex PCR; TCRdb has only the in-frame clones, and not every one. Its listing shows about 23,000 clones. Sequenced sample: blood buffy coat. Receptors originate from a woman aged 18-70 years with a cervical HPV16 infection that either progressed to CIN3+ or cleared (not recorded which).

Notes on this clone: The DNA ends 3 residues before the CDR3 does, and the rest of the CDR3 is filled in from the germline J gene. The gene calls are TRBV6-1 and TRBJ1-5; D might be TRBD1 (5 bases). Trimming left V 3 bases short and J 0 bases short, with 9 bases between. CDR3 length equals 15 residues. Germline-derived CDR1 and CDR2 are MNHNS and SASEGT. Partial CDR3 DNA: TGTGCCAGCAGTGAGGACATTTTTAGCAATCAGCCC. It yields the protein CASSEDIFSNQP. The complete CDR3 protein is CASSEDIFSNQPQHF.

In regard to this clone: The DNA ends 3 residues before the CDR3 does, and the rest of the CDR3 is filled in from the germline J gene. The chain has TRBV10-3 and TRBJ2-1; 14 nucleotides align to TRBD2. Trimming cost V 3 bases and J 4 bases; bases outside gene matches: 17. This CDR3 contains 21 residues. Germline V gene sequence: CDR1 ENHRY, CDR2 SYGVKD. The CDR3 bases that were read are TGTGCCATCAGTGATCAACACCCGGGACTAGCGGGAGTTGCGGCGTACAATGAG. Protein: CAISDQHPGLAGVAAYNE. The complete CDR3 protein is CAISDQHPGLAGVAAYNEQFF.